This is a list of T cell receptor beta chains from one sample in a study of blood T cell repertoires in COVID-19. The table came from immunoSEQ multiplex PCR; TCRdb's copy has only in-frame clones and leaves some out. The repertoire holds around 60,000 clones, with around 87% as singletons. Material: peripheral blood. The receptors were gathered from a human donor in a cohort sampled during active COVID-19. CDR3s include the opening cysteine and the closing phenylalanine or tryptophan. Fields, in order: V gene, D gene, J gene, clone size, CDR3 DNA, CDR3 protein. The D gene is left open where the match is weak. The size field is filled for only some rows; it gives once, few, many or a size class.

TRBV28	TRBD1	TRBJ2-7	.	TGTGCCAGCAGTTTACTCAGGGGGCAAGACGAGCAGTACTTC	CASSLLRGQDEQYF
TRBV28	TRBD1	TRBJ2-3	.	TGTGCCAGCAGCCCTGGACAGGAAACAGATACGCAGTATTTT	CASSPGQETDTQYF
TRBV5-1	TRBD1	TRBJ2-7	.	TGCGCCAGCAGCTTATCCGGGACAGGGGGAATCTACGAGCAGTACTTC	CASSLSGTGGIYEQYF
TRBV2	TRBD1	TRBJ1-2	.	TGTGCCAGCCTATTCGGGACAGGGTTGCACTATGGCTACACCTTC	CASLFGTGLHYGYTF
TRBV2	TRBD1	TRBJ2-5	.	TGTGCCAGCAGCGCCGGGACAGGGTTCCAAGAGACCCAGTACTTC	CASSAGTGFQETQYF
TRBV9	.	TRBJ2-7	.	TGTGCCAGCAGCGTAGATTCCGGTTTAACCCAACGCGAGCAGTACTTC	CASSVDSGLTQREQYF
TRBV27	TRBD1	TRBJ1-1	.	TGTGCCAGCAGGGGGGACAGTGTGAACACTGAAGCTTTCTTT	CASRGDSVNTEAFF
TRBV5-6	TRBD1	TRBJ1-3	few	TGTGCCAGCAGCTTTGGGACAGGGGGAAACACCATATATTTT	CASSFGTGGNTIYF
TRBV9	.	TRBJ1-6	.	TGTGCCAGCAGCGTAGGAAGGGGGGGGTTTAATTCACCCCTCCACTTT	CASSVGRGGFNSPLHF
TRBV6-6	.	TRBJ2-3	.	TGTGCCAGCAGTTACAGGGGAGATACGCAGTATTTT	CASSYRGDTQYF
TRBV30	.	TRBJ1-3	.	TGTGCCTGGAGTGTAGGAGTCTCGGGAAACACCATATATTTT	CAWSVGVSGNTIYF